This T cell receptor (beta chain) was identified during a study of radiation and T cells in renal cell carcinoma (dated by TCRdb to the early 2020s). Context from the whole study: A total of roughly 53 samples underwent TCR beta sequencing, made up of some 26 tumors and roughly 27 peripheral blood samples. The final blood draw took place at 4 weeks after radiation, the same time as nephrectomy. Across all 50 or so samples, several million unique CDR3 nucleotide sequences, encoding 2,658,974 unique CDR3 amino acid sequences, were identified. Broader findings and caveats from the paper: Because no pretreatment tumor biopsies were available, whether clonotypes were present in the tumor at baseline could not be determined. An increase in top tumor clonotypes in blood was observed from baseline to 2 weeks post-radiation, followed by contraction by 4 weeks, which was taken to suggest transient expansion of tumor-resident clones. The single-armed trial design could not address effects of radiation dose or scheduling on the TCR repertoire. Dynamics of the blood repertoire were not tracked past 4 weeks after treatment.

CDR1 SGHRS and CDR2 YFSETQ are derived from the germline V gene. The CDR3 runs 14 residues from the cysteine to the phenylalanine. CDR3 DNA is the only sequence kept; it has 42 bases, read in frame from the first base. For this chain, trimming is 3 bases at the V end and 4 bases at the J end, and the number of junction bases without a gene match is 2. TCR beta libraries were generated from genomic DNA with the immunoSEQ kit, following the manufacturer's recommendations. For library preparation, a first multiplex PCR was performed with proprietary primers, followed by a second PCR in which unique barcodes were added, and bead cleanups were performed after each round. Each sample batch included a kit-provided positive control reaction and a negative control reaction. The final libraries were assessed on an Agilent 4200 TapeStation D1000 ScreenTape, pooled by volume, and quantified by qPCR. Sequencing was performed on an Illumina NextSeq500 with a MidOutput 150-cycle cartridge, and 156 Read1 and 15 Index1 cycles were run with kit custom primers. The pooled library was loaded at 0.75 to 1 pM, with a 20% PhiX control spiked in. The paper's data handling went like this. Vendor-processed data were analyzed in R, and a clonotype was defined as all T cells sharing the same CDR3 nucleotide sequence. In the clone abundance analyses, frequencies were normalized to the 10,000 most abundant clones in each sample. Public T cell clones, averaging fewer than five per sample, were removed before analysis. An abundance difference of at least 32-fold between compartments was the criterion for calling clonotypes tumor-enriched or baseline blood-enriched. A beta-binomial differential abundance model was applied to find clonotypes that expanded or contracted between blood time points. Tumor-blood repertoire similarity was measured with the Baroni-Urbani and Buser coefficient, and groups were compared using two-tailed Wilcoxon tests in R. TCRdb took over this immuneACCESS table, retaining in-frame rearrangements with V and J assigned. Such tables are incomplete; in checked studies, under half of the missing clones stem from an unresolved V gene, and the remainder is unexplained. That table gives V, J and clone size, and the DNA gave D and trimming. For this sample there are some 150,000 clones; 80% to 90% appear just once. The ten largest clones add up to 15% to 20% of the sample.

The sample's time point label, decoded: blood 4 weeks post-SBRT, at nephrectomy. The sample's treatment or condition label, in plain terms: 15 Gy SBRT to primary tumor, nephrectomy 4 weeks later. The samples were drawn from a clinical trial, where primary renal cell carcinomas were treated with 15 Gy of stereotactic body radiation therapy and then removed by nephrectomy 4 weeks afterward. To follow tumor-enriched clonotypes, serial peripheral blood was collected from radiation-treated patients at baseline and at 2 weeks and 4 weeks after SBRT. All patients had renal cell carcinoma with clear cell pathology. Genomic DNA for TCR sequencing was prepared using the QIAamp DNA Blood Mini Kit (Qiagen). Only samples passing all quality control checks were included in the analyses. With regard to this clone: There is no known antigen for this receptor. The sample holds no much larger clone one base away, and base qualities are not on file.

This clonotype was sampled from a woman in her fifties or sixties with renal cell carcinoma. The sequence is built from TRBV5-1 and TRBJ2-5, and 11 junctional nucleotides match TRBD2. The material sequenced was blood, taken from a patient whose treatment included radiotherapy and nephrectomy. CDR3 region: CASSYGTSGETQYF. In nucleotide form, the sequence is TGCGCCAGCAGCTACGGGACTAGCGGAGAGACCCAGTACTTC.